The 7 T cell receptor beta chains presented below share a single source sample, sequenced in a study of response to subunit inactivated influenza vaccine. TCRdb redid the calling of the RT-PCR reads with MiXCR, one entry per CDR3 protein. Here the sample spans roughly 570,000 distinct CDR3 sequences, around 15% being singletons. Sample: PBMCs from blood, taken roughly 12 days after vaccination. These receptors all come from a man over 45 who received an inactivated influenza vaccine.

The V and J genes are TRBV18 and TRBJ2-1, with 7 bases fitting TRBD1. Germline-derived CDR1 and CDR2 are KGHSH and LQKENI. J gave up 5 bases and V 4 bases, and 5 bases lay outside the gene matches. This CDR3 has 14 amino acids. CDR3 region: CASSRRDRNNEQFF. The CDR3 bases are TGTGCCAGCTCACGAAGGGACAGAAACAATGAGCAGTTCTTC.

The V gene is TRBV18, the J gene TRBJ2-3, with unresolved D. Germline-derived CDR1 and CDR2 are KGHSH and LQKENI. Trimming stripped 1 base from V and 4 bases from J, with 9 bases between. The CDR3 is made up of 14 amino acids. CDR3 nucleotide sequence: TGTGCCAGCTCACCACAGGGTAGGGCAGATACGCAGTATTTT. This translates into CASSPQGRADTQYF.

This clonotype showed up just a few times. The CDR3 sequence is CASSREGTSYEQYF. The CDR3 nucleotides read TGTGCCAGCAGCAGGGAGGGCACCTCCTACGAGCAGTACTTC. The chain recombines TRBV2 with TRBJ2-7; TRBD2 matches at 7 bases. CDR1 is SNHLY, CDR2 FYNNEI, per germline. This CDR3 region has 14 residues. After removal of 6 bases from V and 0 bases from J, the junction contained 5 bases not matched to a gene.

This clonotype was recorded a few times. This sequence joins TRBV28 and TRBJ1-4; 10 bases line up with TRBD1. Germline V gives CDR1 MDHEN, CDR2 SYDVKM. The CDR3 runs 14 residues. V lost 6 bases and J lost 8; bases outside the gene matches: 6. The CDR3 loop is CASRRTGGDEKLFF. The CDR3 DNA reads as TGTGCCAGCAGGAGGACAGGGGGGGACGAAAAACTGTTTTTT.

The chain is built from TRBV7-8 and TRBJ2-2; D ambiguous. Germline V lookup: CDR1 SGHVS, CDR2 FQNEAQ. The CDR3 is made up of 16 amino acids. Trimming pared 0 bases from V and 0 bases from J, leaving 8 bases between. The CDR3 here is CASSLADVANTGELFF. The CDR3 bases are TGTGCCAGCAGCTTAGCGGACGTCGCGAACACCGGGGAGCTGTTTTTT.

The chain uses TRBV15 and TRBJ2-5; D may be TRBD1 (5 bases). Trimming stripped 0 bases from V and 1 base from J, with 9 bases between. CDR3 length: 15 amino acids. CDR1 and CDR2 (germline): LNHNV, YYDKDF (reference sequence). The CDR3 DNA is TGTGCCACCAGCAGAGATCCGACAGCCCAAGAGACCCAGTACTTC. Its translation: CATSRDPTAQETQYF.

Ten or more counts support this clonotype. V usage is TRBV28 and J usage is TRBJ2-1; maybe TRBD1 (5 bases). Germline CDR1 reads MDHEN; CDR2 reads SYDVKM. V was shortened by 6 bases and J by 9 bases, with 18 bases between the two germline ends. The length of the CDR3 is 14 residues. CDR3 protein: CASSEKLRGSEQFF. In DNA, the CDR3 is TGTGCCAGCAGCGAAAAGCTTAGGGGAAGTGAGCAGTTCTTC.